This T cell receptor beta chain was captured by sequencing in a study of vaccination effects on CD4 cells after COVID-19. On the study more broadly: Post-vaccine samples followed the second dose by a median of 72 days.

Study outcomes and limitations: In the late period after vaccination, infection- and vaccine-induced clones contracted markedly.

This table comes from immunoSEQ multiplex PCR, and its TCRdb copy is limited to in-frame clones, with some not included. This repertoire shows about 24,000 clones, around 81% found once; its top ten account for around 5.3%. Comment on this clone: Its antigen is not known.

Prior to sequencing, the ViraFEST assay stimulated PBMC with viral peptide pools, which expanded the antigen-specific CD4+ T cells. Isolating CD4+ T cells followed roughly ten days of culture. Of the BNT162b2 and mRNA-1273 vaccines, participants received two doses of one or the other. Sequenced material: CD4+ T cells from PBMCs cultured with SARS-CoV-2 spike peptides, taken after COVID-19 vaccination. The sequence derives from a human donor who received a COVID-19 vaccine. Some clones in this sample may be carry-over from other donors' samples.

DNA for the CDR3: TGTGCCAGTAACAGGTTCGCGAACACCGGGGAGCTGTTTTTT. Protein product: CASNRFANTGELFF. This sequence joins TRBV5-4 and TRBJ2-2; D is possibly TRBD1 (5 bases). Trimming pared 8 bases from V and 0 bases from J, leaving 11 bases between. The length of the CDR3 is 14 residues. The germline V gene encodes CDR1 SGHNT and CDR2 YYREEE (reference sequence).